This T cell receptor beta chain originates from a study of regulatory T cells in long-lasting Graves disease (dated by TCRdb to the early 2020s). Context from the whole study: Persistent Graves' disease was defined as persistently positive TSH receptor autoantibodies together with antithyroid drug treatment for over 5 years. The study was conducted in China and was registered as a clinical trial. Persistent Graves' disease patients were compared with newly diagnosed Graves' disease patients by peripheral blood TCR sequencing and RNA sequencing. TCR sequencing covered about 13 persistent and roughly 20 newly diagnosed Graves' disease patients, around 33 samples in total. Persistent Graves' disease patients in the clinical cohort had taken antithyroid drugs for roughly ten years on average.

The CDR3 has 17 amino acids, counting the end cysteine and phenylalanine. Here the CDR3 DNA is all that survives: 51 bases in frame from base 1. For this chain, trimming is 1 base at the V end and 5 bases at the J end, and the number of junction bases without a gene match is 12. Sequences SGHAT (CDR1) and FQNNGV (CDR2) are obtained from the germline V gene. The investigation overall reported the following: Persistent Graves' disease patients showed lower TCR Shannon entropy and fewer highly expanded clones than newly diagnosed patients, suggesting clonal expansion. The authors noted that the small sample size was a limitation that may lower accuracy. Only the TCR beta chain was sequenced and analyzed. Only peripheral blood was studied, because thyroid tissue, the primary lesion, was inaccessible. A larger number of public clonotypes was shared among persistent patients (over 2,500) than among newly diagnosed patients (around 970). Persistent disease showed preferential use of TRBV28, TRBJ1-2 and TRBJ2-5, whereas newly diagnosed disease favored TRBV20-1 and TRBJ2-1.

The time point label on this specimen signifies: persistent/refractory GD, antithyroid drugs over 5 years with positive TRAb. For both TCR sequencing and RNA sequencing, RNA was extracted from PBMCs using TRIzol. The diagnosis of Graves' disease followed American Thyroid Association guidelines. Patients for the study were recruited at an endocrinology department in Xi'an, China. Each patient gave approximately 10 milliliters of peripheral blood, collected in an EDTA anticoagulant tube. Ficoll Paque Plus density gradient separation was used to isolate PBMCs, and no additional T cell sorting was done. RNA quality was checked with an Agilent 2100 Bioanalyzer and agarose gel, and concentration with a NanoDrop 2000. The method was multiplex PCR. Sequenced using an Illumina HiSeq 4000. CDR3 regions were amplified by Arm-PCR with iRepertoire HTBI primers to construct TCR beta libraries. Before sequencing, the PCR products underwent gel purification. From the authors' description of their analysis: Gene usage analysis of CDR3 amino acid clonotypes relied on the roughly 60 TRBV and 13 to 15 TRBJ segments identified across samples. Filtered high-quality paired reads were merged into contigs using COPE and FqMerger. Contigs were aligned with BLAST to IMGT TRBV, TRBD and TRBJ reference genes, and CDR3 was defined per IMGT. Any clonotype with a frequency above 0.1% was counted as a highly expanded clone. Repertoire diversity was measured by Shannon entropy, and V-J evenness by the Gini coefficient. A clonotype found in more than one individual was treated as public. TCRdb trimmed the raw reads at Q25, called clones with MiXCR and kept productive beta chains. Under each unique CDR3 protein, matching rows form one entry showing the most common genes and DNA. The V and J calls reflect TCRdb's pipeline rather than the authors' work. This sample lists 400,000 or so distinct CDR3 sequences; around 22% were detected once. Roughly 28% of the sample is in the top ten clones.

This clonotype was detected ten times or more. It has no known antigen specificity. The record has no base qualities; no much larger clone is one base away. The V gene is TRBV11-2 and the J gene is TRBJ2-7; TRBD2 agrees with 9 junctional bases. Sequences were derived from peripheral blood mononuclear cells (PBMCs), sampled when the disease was refractory, from a patient treated with antithyroid drugs. This sequence was found in a female donor with Graves disease. The nucleotides are TGTGCCAGCAGCTTAGCGGGCGGGAGGGTTACGGAGGACGAGCAGTACTTC. Its product reads: CASSLAGGRVTEDEQYF.